The 20 T cell receptor beta chains presented below share a single source sample, sequenced in a study of beta chain features in type 1 diabetes. Of the isolated RNA, all was reverse transcribed, and so the sequenced material was expressed TCRB transcripts. Clones were sequenced by immunoSEQ multiplex PCR, and TCRdb holds only the in-frame ones, with some missing. The data show hundreds of thousands of clones, 15% to 19% seen once. The sequencing sample was made of naive CD4+ T cells from blood. The origin of the receptors is a young man in good health.

The chain recombines TRBV4-2 with TRBJ1-4; 9 nucleotides align to TRBD1. In germline, CDR1 is LGHNA, CDR2 YNFKEQ. With V trimmed by 0 bases and J by 8 bases, 7 bases remained unmatched. The CDR3 covers 16 residues. CDR3 DNA: TGTGCCAGCAGCCAAGACGGGACAGGGTTTTACGAAAAACTGTTTTTT. Protein sequence: CASSQDGTGFYEKLFF.

The rearrangement links TRBV10-3 to TRBJ2-3; the D call may be TRBD1 or TRBD2 (5 bases each). Germline-derived CDR1 and CDR2 are ENHRY and SYGVKD. Trimming stripped 6 bases from V and 0 bases from J, with 13 bases between. CDR3 length: 15 residues. As DNA, the CDR3 is TGTGCCATCAGCCCCCGAGGGGTGAGCACAGATACGCAGTATTTT. Protein product: CAISPRGVSTDTQYF.

This clone was found a few times. The V gene is TRBV19, the J gene TRBJ2-2; D is possibly TRBD2 (6 bases). Deletions cut 6 bases from V and 4 bases from J, with 12 bases between. The CDR3 length is 14 residues. Per the germline V gene, CDR1 is LNHDA and CDR2 is SQIVND (reference sequence). CDR3 loop: CASRVRLVTGELFF. CDR3 DNA sequence: TGTGCCAGTAGGGTCAGACTAGTCACCGGGGAGCTGTTTTTT.

This chain uses TRBV7-6 with TRBJ1-1; 7 bases fit TRBD1. Germline V lookup: CDR1 SGHVS, CDR2 FNYEAQ. The CDR3 length is 12 residues. Trimming cost V 9 bases and J 5 bases; bases outside gene matches: 6. CDR3 loop: CASSSGGTEAFF. Here the CDR3 DNA reads TGTGCCAGTTCTTCAGGGGGGACTGAAGCTTTCTTT.

This clone was seen only a few times. The chain combines TRBV28 with TRBJ1-1; D is undetermined. The CDR3 extends over 14 amino acids. Germline loops: CDR1 MDHEN, CDR2 SYDVKM. V was shortened by 5 bases and J by 4 bases, with 14 bases between the two germline ends. The CDR3 loop reads CASSLTALGTEAFF. CDR3 nucleotide sequence: TGTGCCAGCAGTCTCACCGCTTTGGGCACTGAAGCTTTCTTT.

The chain combines TRBV18 with TRBJ1-3, with unresolved D. The CDR3 has 14 residues. V was clipped by 3 bases and J by 0 bases, with 6 bases between them. Germline V gene sequence: CDR1 KGHSH, CDR2 LQKENI. The CDR3 loop reads CASSPGLSGNTIYF. The CDR3 coding sequence is TGTGCCAGCTCACCCGGACTCTCTGGAAACACCATATATTTT.

This clone was seen more than once but under ten times. The chain recombines TRBV7-9 with TRBJ1-1; D remains unclear. From germline, CDR1 is SEHNR and CDR2 FQNEAQ (reference sequence). This CDR3 is 14 amino acids long. Trimming took 2 bases from V and 4 from J, leaving 11 bases between them. Here the CDR3 reads CASSLSGMSTEAFF. For the CDR3, the DNA is TGTGCCAGCAGCTTAAGTGGGATGAGCACTGAAGCTTTCTTT.

The rearrangement uses TRBV9 and TRBJ1-6; D may be TRBD1 (6 bases). The CDR3 runs to 14 residues. V gave up 5 bases and J gave up 7 bases, with 13 bases separating them. Germline CDR1 SGDLS, CDR2 YYNGEE. The CDR3 region has the DNA TGTGCCAGCAGAAAACAGGGAGACAATTCACCCCTCCACTTT. Protein: CASRKQGDNSPLHF. Full variable domain (outside the CDR3, taken from reference TRBV9 and TRBJ1-6): DSGVTQTPKHLITATGQRVTLRCSPRSGDLSVYWYQQSLDQGLQFLIQYYNGEERAKGNILERFSAQQFPDLHSELNLSSLELGDSALYFCASRKQGDNSPLHFGNGTRLTVT.

This clone came up a few times. The J gene is TRBJ2-7, the V gene TRBV15; 10 bases agree with TRBD1. CDR1 LNHNV and CDR2 YYDKDF come from the germline V gene (reference sequence). J gave up 1 base and V 3 bases, and 0 bases lay outside the gene matches. This CDR3 contains 14 residues. The CDR3 DNA is TGTGCCACCAGCAGGGGACAGGGGTCCTACGAGCAGTACTTC. Translating it yields CATSRGQGSYEQYF. The variable domain in full, completed from reference TRBV15 and TRBJ2-7, reads DAMVIQNPRYQVTQFGKPVTLSCSQTLNHNVMYWYQQKSSQAPKLLFHYYDKDFNNEADTPDNFQSRRPNTSFCFLDIRSPGLGDTAMYLCATSRGQGSYEQYFGPGTRLTVT.

The table lists this clone with a few counts. The V call is TRBV18, the J call TRBJ1-4; D possibly corresponds to TRBD1 (5 bases). The germline V gene has CDR1 KGHSH and CDR2 LQKENI. Trimming took off 3 bases at V and 16 bases at J, with 18 bases between the two ends. The CDR3 consists of 13 residues. DNA of the CDR3: TGTGCCAGCTCACCGGGTTTAGTAGGGACGGCGTTTTTT. It translates to CASSPGLVGTAFF. Combining the CDR3 with reference TRBV18 and TRBJ1-4 gives the whole variable domain NAGVMQNPRHLVRRRGQEARLRCSPMKGHSHVYWYRQLPEEGLKFMVYLQKENIIDESGMPKERFSAEFPKEGPSILRIQQVVRGDSAAYFCASSPGLVGTAFFGSGTQLSVL.

Only a few counts were recorded for this clone. The chain's CDR3 is CASSLVDKSEAFF. In DNA form, the CDR3 reads TGTGCCAGCAGCTTAGTGGACAAGTCTGAAGCTTTCTTT. The chain links TRBV11-2 to TRBJ1-1; a possible D gene is TRBD1 (5 bases). From germline, CDR1 is SGHAT and CDR2 FQNNGV. CDR3 length: 13 amino acids. The ends were cut back, 1 base at V and 6 bases at J, with 9 bases in the middle.

V usage is TRBV15 and J usage is TRBJ1-2; 10 bases align to TRBD1. The J segment lost 2 bases and the V segment lost 4 bases, leaving 10 bases of the junction unmatched. CDR1 and CDR2 (germline): LNHNV, YYDKDF (reference sequence). The CDR3 runs 17 residues. The CDR3 DNA follows: TGTGCCACCAGCACCGGGACAGGGGCCAAGCTAAACTATGGCTACACCTTC. Protein sequence: CATSTGTGAKLNYGYTF.

This chain uses TRBV7-2 with TRBJ1-4, with TRBD1 matching over 8 bases. CDR1 is SGHTA, CDR2 FQGNSA, per germline. V dropped 4 bases and J dropped 4; count of bases not matched to a gene: 5. CDR3 length equals 15 residues. CDR3 region: CASSSQGAGNEKLFF. The CDR3 DNA follows: TGTGCCAGCAGCTCCCAGGGGGCTGGTAATGAAAAACTGTTTTTT. Looking up the rest from reference TRBV7-2 and TRBJ1-4 gives the full variable domain: GAGVSQSPSNKVTEKGKDVELRCDPISGHTALYWYRQSLGQGLEFLIYFQGNSAPDKSGLPSDRFSAERTGGSVSTLTIQRTQQEDSAVYLCASSSQGAGNEKLFFGSGTQLSVL.

This clone occurred a few times. The chain carries TRBV28 and TRBJ1-4; D is undetermined. Germline V gives CDR1 MDHEN, CDR2 SYDVKM. V shed 3 bases and J shed 3 bases, with 8 bases lying between them. CDR3 length: 14 amino acids. The CDR3 coding sequence is TGTGCCAGCAGTTTCCACGTTTCTAATGAAAAACTGTTTTTT. Protein sequence: CASSFHVSNEKLFF.

This chain joins TRBV27 and TRBJ2-1, with 9 bases matching TRBD2. The germline V gene has CDR1 MNHEY and CDR2 SMNVEV (reference sequence). This CDR3 region has 15 residues. The V segment lost 4 bases and the J segment 5 bases; nucleotides outside the gene matches: 6. CDR3 DNA: TGTGCCAGCAGTTCCGGCGGGAGGGCCAACAATGAGCAGTTCTTC. Its protein product is CASSSGGRANNEQFF.

V gene TRBV2 combines with J gene TRBJ2-3, with 8 bases fitting TRBD2. The CDR3 totals 16 residues. Germline CDR1 SNHLY, CDR2 FYNNEI. V lost 6 bases to trimming and J lost 3 bases; unmatched junction nucleotides: 11. In nucleotides, the CDR3 is TGTGCCAGCAGAGGTCTTAGCGGGGTAGGAACAGATACGCAGTATTTT. Its protein is CASRGLSGVGTDTQYF.

The CDR3 sequence: CASSLTGTKGGNTIYF. The CDR3, as DNA: TGTGCCAGCAGCTTGACAGGGACTAAGGGAGGAAACACCATATATTTT. The chain joins TRBV5-6 to TRBJ1-3, with D tentatively TRBD1 (6 bases). The CDR3 has 16 amino acids. V was shortened by 1 base and J by 4 bases, with 15 bases between the two germline ends. The germline CDR1 and CDR2 sequences are SGHDT and YYEEEE.

In its sample, this clone was seen a few times. Here the CDR3 reads CASSFRSRDTDTQYF. The CDR3 DNA reads TGTGCCAGCAGCTTTCGGTCTCGTGACACAGATACGCAGTATTTT. V usage is TRBV11-1 and J usage is TRBJ2-3; D is undetermined. The V end lost 3 bases, the J end lost 2 bases, and 12 bases lay between the germline ends. This CDR3 comprises 15 residues. Germline V CDR1 and CDR2: SGHAT, FQDESV (reference sequence).

The rearrangement links TRBV19 to TRBJ2-1; 7 bases map to TRBD2. The CDR3 extends over 15 amino acids. Germline CDR1 LNHDA, CDR2 SQIVND (reference sequence). With V trimmed by 5 bases and J by 5 bases, 9 bases remained unmatched. The CDR3 region has the DNA TGTGCCAGTAGTTCGCGGGCCGCGGGAGACAATGAGCAGTTCTTC. Translated, it gives CASSSRAAGDNEQFF. Full variable domain (missing parts from reference TRBV19 and TRBJ2-1): DGGITQSPKYLFRKEGQNVTLSCEQNLNHDAMYWYRQDPGQGLRLIYYSQIVNDFQKGDIAEGYSVSREKKESFPLTVTSAQKNPTAFYLCASSSRAAGDNEQFFGPGTRLTVL.

This clone has only a few counts. V is TRBV30 and J is TRBJ2-7; D may be TRBD1 (7 bases). V was cut by 6 bases and J by 5 bases, with 20 bases left in between. Looked up from germline, CDR1 is GTSNPN and CDR2 is SVGIG (reference sequence). This CDR3 is 14 amino acids long. CDR3 nucleotides: TGTGCCTGCAGAGGGGGGACAGCAGTACACGAGCAGTACTTC. Translation gives CACRGGTAVHEQYF.